Listed here are 15 T cell receptor beta chains from one sample, sequenced in a study of T cell responses to AZD1222 COVID-19 vaccine. Profiling relied on immunoSEQ multiplex PCR, and the TCRdb table lists in-frame clones only, not all of them. This table has about 130,000 clones, roughly 90% appearing once. Sequenced here: peripheral blood, sampled on day 0 of AZD1222 vaccination. The source is an adult in good health.

This clone was detected only once. The genes are TRBV11-3 and TRBJ2-3; 8 bases map to TRBD2. The germline V gene encodes CDR1 SGHNT and CDR2 YENEEA. V lost 1 base and J lost 5; bases outside the gene matches: 5. The CDR3 extends over 15 amino acids. The chain's CDR3 is CASSLAGGPVDTQYF. CDR3 in DNA: TGTGCCAGCAGCTTAGCGGGAGGGCCTGTAGATACGCAGTATTTT.

J is TRBJ1-3 and V is TRBV7-9; D is unresolved. CDR1 is SEHNR, CDR2 FQNEAQ, per germline (reference sequence). The V end lost 5 bases, the J end lost 4 bases, and 15 bases lay between the germline ends. The CDR3 covers 15 residues. CDR3 DNA sequence: TGTGCCAGCAGCCCGACCCCGGAGGCGGGAAACACCATATATTTT. Encoded protein: CASSPTPEAGNTIYF.

The chain joins TRBV5-5 to TRBJ2-7; TRBD2 is a possible D gene (6 bases). The CDR3 extends over 14 amino acids. Looked up from germline, CDR1 is SGHKS and CDR2 is YYEKEE (reference sequence). Trimming pared 5 bases from V and 4 bases from J, leaving 16 bases between. The CDR3 reads CASSSGLIIYEQYF. CDR3 in DNA: TGTGCCAGCAGTTCGGGACTTATTATTTACGAGCAGTACTTC.

V gene TRBV30 combines with J gene TRBJ1-2, with D unresolved. Trimming took 4 bases from V and 1 from J, leaving 10 bases between them. This CDR3 comprises 13 residues. Looked up from germline, CDR1 is GTSNPN and CDR2 is SVGIG (reference sequence). The CDR3 sequence is CAWNSVINYGYTF. CDR3 coding DNA: TGTGCCTGGAACTCAGTTATTAACTATGGCTACACCTTC. Full variable domain (remainder filled in from reference TRBV30 and TRBJ1-2): SQTIHQWPATLVQPVGSPLSLECTVEGTSNPNLYWYRQAAGRGLQLLFYSVGIGQISSEVPQNLSASRPQDRQFILSSKKLLLSDSGFYLCAWNSVINYGYTFGSGTRLTVV.

V usage is TRBV5-4 and J usage is TRBJ1-2, with D unclear. Germline assignment: CDR1 SGHNT and CDR2 YYREEE (reference sequence). V was pared by 4 bases and J by 4 bases, with 14 bases between. The CDR3 is 14 amino acids. This chain's CDR3 is CASSDGPRIYGYTF. The DNA of the CDR3 is TGTGCCAGCAGCGACGGACCGAGGATCTATGGCTACACCTTC. Complete variable domain (other parts from reference TRBV5-4 and TRBJ1-2): ETGVTQSPTHLIKTRGQQVTLRCSSQSGHNTVSWYQQALGQGPQFIFQYYREEENGRGNFPPRFSGLQFPNYSSELNVNALELDDSALYLCASSDGPRIYGYTFGSGTRLTVV.

This clone has only one observation. The chain uses TRBV2 and TRBJ1-2; D not certain. CDR1 SNHLY and CDR2 FYNNEI come from the germline V gene. There are 14 residues in the CDR3. Trimming removed 0 bases from V and 7 bases from J, with 12 bases in between. CDR3 nucleotides: TGTGCCAGCAGTGAAGCTACGGGGAATCTTGGCTACACCTTC. Amino acids: CASSEATGNLGYTF.

The chain recombines TRBV20-1 with TRBJ1-3; D remains unclear. The V end lost 3 bases, the J end lost 4 bases, and 4 bases lay between the germline ends. There are 11 residues in the CDR3. Looked up from germline, CDR1 is DFQATT and CDR2 is SNEGSKA (reference sequence). The CDR3 DNA follows: TGCAGTGCTAGGACAGGAAACACCATATATTTT. Its translation: CSARTGNTIYF.

The genes are TRBV2 and TRBJ1-1; no reliable D call. The CDR3 has 12 residues. The germline V gene has CDR1 SNHLY and CDR2 FYNNEI. V lost 5 bases to trimming and J lost 5 bases, with 9 bases between them. The CDR3 DNA reads TGTGCCAGCAGTCGTATGGAAACTGAAGCTTTCTTT. Translated: CASSRMETEAFF.

The chain uses TRBV7-9 and TRBJ1-1; no definite D call. The CDR3 contains 13 residues. From germline, CDR1 is SEHNR and CDR2 FQNEAQ (reference sequence). Trimming left V 4 bases short and J 1 base short, with 7 bases between. CDR3 in amino acids: CASSSSGNTEAFF. CDR3 DNA: TGTGCCAGCAGCTCCTCAGGGAACACTGAAGCTTTCTTT.

The CDR3 DNA sequence: TGCGCCAGCAGCCAAGCCCGTACACAGCCTTACGAGCAGTACTTC. Translation gives CASSQARTQPYEQYF. V gene TRBV4-1 combines with J gene TRBJ2-7; no reliable D call. Trimming removed 1 base at V and 4 bases at J, with 14 bases between. CDR1 and CDR2 (germline): MGHRA, YSYEKL. The CDR3 runs 15 residues.

This sequence joins TRBV5-1 and TRBJ1-2; D ambiguous. V was pared by 3 bases and J by 0 bases, with 21 bases between. Germline V CDR1 and CDR2: SGHRS, YFSETQ. The CDR3 spans 18 residues. CDR3 protein: CASSSTNPLSPANYGYTF. The CDR3 DNA follows: TGCGCCAGCAGCTCCACAAACCCCTTGAGTCCCGCTAACTATGGCTACACCTTC.

The CDR3 DNA is TGTGCCATCAGGGGGGGCAGTTCCGAAAAACTGTTTTTT. Translated, it gives CAIRGGSSEKLFF. The chain is built from TRBV10-3 and TRBJ1-4; a possible D gene is TRBD1 (6 bases). V lost 6 bases and J lost 8, with 13 bases in between. The germline V gene encodes CDR1 ENHRY and CDR2 SYGVKD. CDR3 length: 13 amino acids.

The gene calls are TRBV6-4 and TRBJ2-1; either TRBD1 or TRBD2 may fit D (5 bases each). Germline CDR1 reads MRHNA; CDR2 reads SNTAGT. The CDR3 sequence is 13 residues long. Trimming removed 2 bases at V and 4 bases at J, with 6 bases between. CDR3 nucleotide sequence: TGTGCCAGCAGTGACGGGGGATACAATGAGCAGTTCTTC. Amino acid sequence: CASSDGGYNEQFF.

The rearrangement joins TRBV21-1 to TRBJ1-4; the listed D gene, TRBD1, was not tested against the DNA. TRBV21-1 is annotated as a pseudogene. CDR3 length: 15 residues. This CDR3 is CASSNRTVQDEKLFF. CDR3 DNA sequence: TGTGCCAGCAGCAATAGGACAGTTCAGGATGAAAAACTGTTTTTT.

This chain connects TRBV4-1 to TRBJ2-5, with 9 bases aligning to TRBD1. The trim removed 7 bases at V and 6 bases at J, leaving 9 bases unmatched. The CDR3 has 14 amino acids. Per the germline V gene, CDR1 is MGHRA and CDR2 is YSYEKL. The CDR3 DNA sequence: TGCGCCAGCATGTCCCGACAGGGGGGGAAGACCCAGTACTTC. Translation: CASMSRQGGKTQYF.